These 29 T cell receptor beta chains were all obtained from the same sample, sequenced in a study of T cells in Graves' hyperthyroidism and ophthalmopathy. Template material for amplifying TCR beta CDR3 regions consisted of RNA transcripts. First-round RT-PCR targeting the TCR CDR3 was performed with the HTBI primer set. TCRdb passed the multiplex PCR reads through MiXCR, listing each CDR3 protein once. The sample consists of approximately 610,000 distinct CDR3 sequences, roughly 15% of them appearing once. Sequencing input: blood. The receptor source for this set is a woman in her thirties or forties with Graves' ophthalmopathy.

This clonotype has just a few counts. The chain joins TRBV2 to TRBJ2-5, with TRBD2 as a possible D gene (7 bases). The CDR3 has 13 amino acids. The germline V and J ends were trimmed by 7 bases and 5 bases, with 14 bases remaining between them. CDR1 is SNHLY and CDR2 is FYNNEI in the germline V gene. The CDR3 loop reads CASKRGGSETQYF. DNA of the CDR3: TGTGCCAGCAAGAGGGGGGGAAGCGAGACCCAGTACTTC.

The chain couples TRBV12-3 or TRBV12-4 to TRBJ2-5; D remains unclear. This CDR3 spans 17 amino acids. V lost 6 bases, J lost 2 bases, and 22 bases lay in between. CDR3 sequence: CASSQDSWVGLQETQYF. CDR3 in DNA: TGTGCCAGCAGCCAAGATTCGTGGGTAGGGTTGCAAGAGACCCAGTACTTC.

This clonotype was counted many times. This rearrangement joins TRBV6-1 to TRBJ1-5, with D possibly being TRBD1 (6 bases). V was cut by 7 bases and J by 7 bases, with 14 bases left in between. From germline, CDR1 is MNHNS and CDR2 SASEGT. The CDR3 is 13 amino acids. DNA of the CDR3: TGTGCCAGCAACACACAGGGAGACCAGCCCCAGCATTTT. Its protein is CASNTQGDQPQHF.

This clonotype has at least ten counts. The chain employs TRBV6-1 and TRBJ1-5, with 7 bases that match TRBD1. CDR1 is MNHNS, CDR2 SASEGT, per germline. The CDR3 consists of 15 residues. After removal of 2 bases from V and 4 bases from J, the junction contained 5 bases not matched to a gene. The CDR3, as DNA: TGTGCCAGCAGTGAACAGGGGGGATGGAATCAGCCCCAGCATTTT. Its protein is CASSEQGGWNQPQHF.

This sequence joins TRBV4-1 and TRBJ2-7, with 11 bases lining up with TRBD2. Losses at the gene ends were 4 bases for V and 0 bases for J; bases not matched to a gene: 8. The CDR3 totals 17 residues. In germline, CDR1 is MGHRA, CDR2 YSYEKL. Written as DNA, the CDR3 is TGCGCCAGCAGCCCGGGACTAGCGGAACTTAACTCCTACGAGCAGTACTTC. Protein sequence: CASSPGLAELNSYEQYF.

The chain employs TRBV12-3 or TRBV12-4 and TRBJ2-5; the D gene is possibly TRBD2 (7 bases). The CDR3 extends over 14 amino acids. Trimming removed 6 bases from V and 5 bases from J, with 16 bases in between. The CDR3 DNA reads as TGTGCCAGCAGCCTCAAGGGGGGGCAGGAGACCCAGTACTTC. Its translation is CASSLKGGQETQYF.

This clonotype occurred many times. DNA for the CDR3: TGTGCCAGCTGGGACAGGGAACTTAGGGAGCTGTTTTTT. It is translated as CASWDRELRELFF. This chain connects TRBV25-1 to TRBJ2-2; 9 nucleotides line up with TRBD1. After removal of 8 bases from V and 9 bases from J, the junction contained 7 bases not matched to a gene. The CDR3 spans 13 residues. Per the germline V gene, CDR1 is MGHDK and CDR2 is SYGVNS. The full variable domain, with the rest looked up from reference TRBV25-1 and TRBJ2-2, is EADIYQTPRYLVIGTGKKITLECSQTMGHDKMYWYQQDPGMELHLIHYSYGVNSTEKGDLSSESTVSRIRTEHFPLTLESARPSHTSQYLCASWDRELRELFFGEGSRLTVL.

This clonotype was picked up many times. This chain connects TRBV6-2 or TRBV6-3 to TRBJ1-2, with TRBD1 matching over 11 bases. The CDR3 covers 18 residues. Unmatched junction bases numbered 11, after V lost 3 bases and J lost 2 bases. Germline CDR1 and CDR2: MNHEY and SVGEGT. Here the CDR3 DNA reads TGTGCCAGCAGTTATCGGACAGGGGGCGGACGAGCCAACTATGGCTACACCTTC. Its translation: CASSYRTGGGRANYGYTF.

This clonotype has more than one count but fewer than ten. CDR3 region: CASTFTGPSGREQYF. Here the CDR3 DNA reads TGTGCCAGCACCTTTACAGGACCTTCGGGTAGGGAGCAGTACTTC. The V and J genes are TRBV7-9 and TRBJ2-7; maybe TRBD1 (5 bases). Germline V gene sequence: CDR1 SEHNR, CDR2 FQNEAQ (reference sequence). The CDR3 extends over 15 amino acids. V was clipped by 7 bases and J by 7 bases, with 23 bases between them.

This clonotype has ten or more counts. The chain recombines TRBV6-5 with TRBJ2-7, with a weak D call TRBD1 (5 bases). The CDR3 length is 13 residues. The germline CDR1 and CDR2 sequences are MNHEY and SVGAGI. V was cut by 0 bases and J by 7 bases, with 10 bases left in between. CDR3 bases: TGTGCCAGCAGTTACTCAGCTCGGACAGAGCAGTACTTC. Translating it yields CASSYSARTEQYF.

This clonotype was found many times. The chain joins TRBV19 to TRBJ1-5; a weak D match, TRBD1 (5 bases). The germline V gene encodes CDR1 LNHDA and CDR2 SQIVND (reference sequence). This CDR3 has 15 amino acids. Trimming removed 7 bases at V and 2 bases at J, with 15 bases between. This chain's CDR3 is CASTPWGEGNQPQHF. The CDR3 nucleotides read TGTGCCAGTACCCCATGGGGGGAGGGCAATCAGCCCCAGCATTTT.

The chain employs TRBV19 and TRBJ2-2, with unresolved D. Trimming took off 3 bases at V and 4 bases at J, with 9 bases between the two ends. Germline-derived CDR1 and CDR2 are LNHDA and SQIVND (reference sequence). The CDR3 is made up of 14 amino acids. CDR3 region: CASSIIPGTGELFF. CDR3 sequence (DNA): TGTGCCAGTAGTATTATCCCGGGCACCGGGGAGCTGTTTTTT.

This clonotype was seen repeatedly, ten times or more. V usage is TRBV6-5 and J usage is TRBJ2-7; a weak D match, TRBD2 (5 bases). The V gene's germline CDR1 is MNHEY and CDR2 SVGAGI. Trimming pared 0 bases from V and 0 bases from J, leaving 15 bases between. CDR3 length: 17 residues. The chain's CDR3 is CASSYSISREYSYEQYF. CDR3 bases: TGTGCCAGCAGTTACTCGATTTCGAGGGAATACTCCTACGAGCAGTACTTC.

The sample holds a few counts of this clonotype. The rearrangement links TRBV7-8 to TRBJ1-5, with TRBD1 matching 7 bases. This CDR3 spans 15 amino acids. The V gene end was trimmed by 4 bases and the J gene end by 3 bases; junction bases not matched to a gene: 6. CDR1 and CDR2 (germline): SGHVS, FQNEAQ. The CDR3 spells CASSSRGGVNQPQHF. For the CDR3, the DNA is TGTGCCAGCAGCTCCAGGGGGGGGGTCAATCAGCCCCAGCATTTT.

The sample holds many counts of this clonotype. The chain couples TRBV10-3 to TRBJ2-7; D unresolved. Per the germline V gene, CDR1 is ENHRY and CDR2 is SYGVKD. Trimming took 0 bases from V and 6 from J, leaving 9 bases between them. This CDR3 region has 13 residues. The CDR3 bases are TGTGCCATCAGTGAGTCCCACAACAGCGAGCAGTACTTC. It translates to CAISESHNSEQYF.

In this sample, this clonotype turned up many times. V is TRBV20-1 and J is TRBJ2-5, with TRBD2 matching 8 bases. The ends lost 0 bases at V and 5 bases at J; junction bases unmatched: 8. The CDR3 spans 15 residues. Germline CDR1 and CDR2: DFQATT and SNEGSKA (reference sequence). The CDR3 DNA follows: TGCAGTGCTAGAGATGGGGCGGGAGGAGGTGAGACCCAGTACTTC. As protein: CSARDGAGGGETQYF.

The table lists this clonotype with many counts. The chain is built from TRBV7-2 and TRBJ1-6, with D tentatively TRBD1 (6 bases). CDR3 length equals 15 residues. Germline V gives CDR1 SGHTA, CDR2 FQGNSA. V shed 4 bases and J shed 6 bases, with 13 bases lying between them. CDR3 in DNA: TGTGCCAGCAGCTCTGTGGGGGGCCCTAATTCACCCCTCCACTTT. Protein product: CASSSVGGPNSPLHF.

This chain joins TRBV29-1 and TRBJ2-7, with a possible D match to TRBD2 (5 bases). CDR1 and CDR2 (germline): SQVTM, ANQGSEA. Trimming removed 4 bases from V and 2 bases from J, with 12 bases in between. This CDR3 has 13 residues. CDR3 region: CSVGADYPYEQYF. CDR3 nucleotide sequence: TGCAGCGTTGGGGCAGACTATCCCTACGAGCAGTACTTC.

This clonotype was observed a few times. This chain joins TRBV11-1 and TRBJ2-7, with 15 bases aligning to TRBD2. This CDR3 has 18 residues. The V and J ends lost 2 bases and 0 bases, in that order; junction bases with no gene match: 5. Germline assignment: CDR1 SGHAT and CDR2 FQDESV (reference sequence). The CDR3 loop is CASSLWGLAGGYSYEQYF. The CDR3 DNA reads as TGTGCCAGCAGCTTATGGGGACTAGCGGGAGGATACTCCTACGAGCAGTACTTC.

The rearrangement joins TRBV6-1 to TRBJ1-1, with D possibly TRBD1 on 5 matching bases. Trimming pared 7 bases from V and 0 bases from J, leaving 15 bases between. Germline V gene data show CDR1 as MNHNS and CDR2 as SASEGT. The CDR3 length is 15 residues. As DNA, the CDR3 is TGTGCCAGCACCAAGGCACAGGCGATGAACACTGAAGCTTTCTTT. This sequence encodes CASTKAQAMNTEAFF.

This clonotype was seen repeatedly, ten times or more. This chain uses TRBV24-1 with TRBJ2-5; TRBD2 aligns across 12 bases. After removal of 3 bases from V and 2 bases from J, the junction contained 3 bases not matched to a gene. Germline V CDR1 and CDR2: KGHDR, SFDVKD. This CDR3 has 16 amino acids. CDR3 nucleotide sequence: TGTGCCACCAGTGATACCGGACTAGCGGGACAAGAGACCCAGTACTTC. It is translated as CATSDTGLAGQETQYF.

Many counts were recorded for this clonotype. The chain recombines TRBV6-5 with TRBJ2-5, with 7 bases identical to TRBD2. Germline loops: CDR1 MNHEY, CDR2 SVGAGI. The CDR3 consists of 13 residues. The V and J ends lost 2 bases and 10 bases, in that order; junction bases with no gene match: 7. The CDR3 reads CASSYDGRTLQYF. The CDR3 DNA is TGTGCCAGCAGTTACGACGGGAGGACCCTCCAGTACTTC.

At least ten counts were recorded for this clonotype. The CDR3 reads CASSGSTSGNIQYF. CDR3 DNA sequence: TGTGCCAGCAGCGGGTCGACTAGCGGAAACATTCAGTACTTC. V gene TRBV7-2 combines with J gene TRBJ2-4; 9 bases match TRBD2. The CDR3 contains 14 residues. Germline CDR1 SGHTA, CDR2 FQGNSA. The V segment lost 5 bases and the J segment 6 bases; nucleotides outside the gene matches: 5.

This clonotype was detected ten times or more. The rearrangement uses TRBV15 and TRBJ2-2, with 8 bases aligning to TRBD2. The germline V gene has CDR1 LNHNV and CDR2 YYDKDF (reference sequence). V gave up 1 base and J gave up 3 bases; unmatched junction bases: 1. The CDR3 runs 15 residues. The CDR3 DNA reads as TGTGCCACCAGCAGAGCGGGAGGGCACACCGGGGAGCTGTTTTTT. Protein product: CATSRAGGHTGELFF.

The sample holds many counts of this clonotype. The chain recombines TRBV25-1 with TRBJ2-7; D call uncertain. Trimming pared 3 bases from V and 6 bases from J, leaving 6 bases between. Germline V gene sequence: CDR1 MGHDK, CDR2 SYGVNS. The CDR3 has 11 amino acids. The CDR3 DNA sequence: TGTGCCAGCAGTGAGCGGCGCGAGCAGTACTTC. Translating it yields CASSERREQYF.

This clonotype was recorded at least ten times. V is TRBV12-3 or TRBV12-4 and J is TRBJ2-5; the D gene is possibly TRBD2 (7 bases). V was clipped by 3 bases and J by 4 bases, with 12 bases between them. The CDR3 is 14 amino acids. The CDR3 DNA is TGTGCCAGCAGTTTTAGGGGGAGGGGAGAGACCCAGTACTTC. The encoded protein is CASSFRGRGETQYF.

The CDR3 loop reads CASPLGDYEQYF. The CDR3 DNA reads TGTGCCAGCCCCCTGGGGGACTACGAGCAGTACTTC. The V gene is TRBV7-9, the J gene TRBJ2-7; D is perhaps TRBD1 or TRBD2 (5 bases each). Germline values: CDR1 SEHNR, CDR2 FQNEAQ (reference sequence). CDR3 length equals 12 residues. Trimming shortened V by 8 bases and J by 3 bases, and 11 bases separated the two germline ends.

This clonotype occurred many times. The chain has TRBV6-5 and TRBJ1-2, with unresolved D. V was clipped by 4 bases and J by 4 bases, with 10 bases between them. Per the germline V gene, CDR1 is MNHEY and CDR2 is SVGAGI. This CDR3 spans 13 amino acids. The CDR3 coding sequence is TGTGCCAGCAGTTCCGCCCGGGGCTATGGCTACACCTTC. Residues: CASSSARGYGYTF.

This clonotype has ten or more counts. The chain uses TRBV20-1 and TRBJ2-5; TRBD2 might be the D (6 bases). V gave up 5 bases and J gave up 2 bases, with 15 bases separating them. Germline V CDR1 and CDR2: DFQATT, SNEGSKA (reference sequence). This CDR3 is 14 amino acids long. The CDR3 spells CSAAGTAGQETQYF. Here the CDR3 DNA reads TGCAGTGCTGCCGGGACTGCCGGGCAAGAGACCCAGTACTTC.